This note documents a single TCR beta chain sequence. Its recognized antigen is unknown. No much larger clonotype is one base removed from it; base qualities were not supplied. This specimen belongs to a study of T cell repertoires in Merkel cell carcinoma (dated by TCRdb to between 2018 and 2021). Background for the entire study: Patients who had received intralesional immunotherapy or systemic immune checkpoint blockade ahead of the biopsy were left out. To be included, a participant needed a diagnosis of MCPyV-positive Merkel cell carcinoma and tumor-infiltrating lymphocytes that had been successfully expanded in vitro. MCPyV-specific clonotypes were first defined by tetramer sorting, cloning and paired TCR sequencing of expanded tumor-infiltrating lymphocytes. Study-wide conclusions, independent of this receptor: No normal tissue biopsies were studied.

The immunoSEQ assay was used for TRB CDR3 sequencing and data processing of tumor genomic DNA. TCRdb's version of the immuneACCESS table is confined to in-frame rearrangements and falls short of the full clone set. An unresolved V gene accounts for under half of the shortfall where checked; the remainder is of unknown origin. This sample comprises more than 12,000 clones, 65% to 85% of them detected only once. The biggest ten clones account for over 15% of the sample. Each study subject had MCPyV-positive Merkel cell carcinoma confirmed by biopsy and had serum antibodies to T-antigen that tested positive. Genomic DNA was extracted from roughly 6 adjacent 10-micron frozen tumor sections without cell sorting or culture. Tumor biopsy tissue of roughly 5 x 5 x 5 mm was frozen in optimal cutting temperature compound. The presence of abundant Merkel cell carcinoma and infiltrating cells in the frozen biopsy was confirmed on hematoxylin and eosin scout sections.

This clonotype was obtained from an adult with Merkel cell carcinoma. Sequenced input: tumor tissue.

This receptor carries the CDR3 CASSLNRMQPQHF. The DNA reads as follows: TGTGCCAGCAGTTTAAACAGGATGCAGCCCCAGCATTTT. The chain links TRBV28 with TRBJ1-5; tentative D gene TRBD1, with 5 bases matching. From its cysteine to its phenylalanine, the CDR3 spans 13 amino acids. Of all the DNA, just the CDR3 is kept, 39 bases in frame from base 1. Taken from the germline V gene, the CDR1 and CDR2 loops are MDHEN and SYDVKM. V is reduced by 2 bases and J by 7 bases, leaving a spacing of 9 bases between them.